Shown below are 22 T cell receptor beta chains from a single sample sequenced in a study of blood T cell repertoires in COVID-19. Method: immunoSEQ multiplex PCR; TCRdb's copy keeps in-frame clones and lacks some. This sample has approximately 150,000 clones, with around 87% found just once. The sequencing input was peripheral blood. These receptors all come from a woman aged 50 to 60 with active or convalescent COVID-19.

V is TRBV4-1 and J is TRBJ1-6, with TRBD1 identical over 7 bases. The CDR3 sequence is 18 residues long. Per germline, CDR1 MGHRA and CDR2 YSYEKL. V lost 1 base, J lost 0 bases, and 6 bases stayed unmatched. CDR3 residues: CASSQGAQGRSYNSPLHF. The CDR3 DNA reads as TGCGCCAGCAGCCAAGGGGCACAGGGGCGCTCCTATAATTCACCCCTCCACTTT.

The chain carries TRBV10-3 and TRBJ2-3, with D unclear. The CDR3 runs to 15 residues. V shed 6 bases and J shed 3 bases, with 16 bases lying between them. Germline V gene data show CDR1 as ENHRY and CDR2 as SYGVKD. The CDR3 reads CAIRAILTSTDTQYF. For the CDR3, the DNA is TGTGCCATCAGAGCAATTTTAACCTCAACAGATACGCAGTATTTT.

The rearrangement links TRBV30 to TRBJ2-2, with unresolved D. The CDR3 is 16 residues long. Germline values: CDR1 GTSNPN, CDR2 SVGIG (reference sequence). V lost 0 bases and J 0 bases, leaving 11 bases between the germline ends. For the CDR3, the DNA is TGTGCCTGGAGTGTACGGCAGACTGCGAACACCGGGGAGCTGTTTTTT. Its protein product is CAWSVRQTANTGELFF.

This clone was recorded only once. The J gene is TRBJ1-2, the V gene TRBV9; 12 nucleotides line up with TRBD1. Germline V gene sequence: CDR1 SGDLS, CDR2 YYNGEE. The CDR3 is 17 residues long. V was pared by 2 bases and J by 5 bases, with 10 bases of the junction left unmatched. CDR3 residues: CASSVGDRGPSLYGYTF. The DNA for the CDR3 is TGTGCCAGCAGCGTTGGGGACAGGGGGCCTAGCCTTTATGGCTACACCTTC.

V usage is TRBV28 and J usage is TRBJ1-1; D may be TRBD1 (5 bases). The length of the CDR3 is 14 residues. Deletions cut 3 bases from V and 4 bases from J, with 12 bases between. Germline CDR1 and CDR2: MDHEN and SYDVKM. Written as DNA, the CDR3 is TGTGCCAGCAGTTTTGTCAGGGATGGCACTGAAGCTTTCTTT. Translated, it gives CASSFVRDGTEAFF. Complete variable domain (other parts from reference TRBV28 and TRBJ1-1): DVKVTQSSRYLVKRTGEKVFLECVQDMDHENMFWYRQDPGLGLRLIYFSYDVKMKEKGDIPEGYSVSREKKERFSLILESASTNQTSMYLCASSFVRDGTEAFFGQGTRLTVV.

The V gene is TRBV7-9, the J gene TRBJ2-7, with TRBD2 as a possible D gene (6 bases). Trimming left V 8 bases short and J 3 bases short, with 20 bases between. The CDR3 extends over 15 amino acids. CDR1 and CDR2 (germline): SEHNR, FQNEAQ (reference sequence). DNA for the CDR3: TGTGCCAGCGCATCCCAGCCGGAGGGCGTCTACGAGCAGTACTTC. Amino acid sequence: CASASQPEGVYEQYF.

This clone occurred once. The chain recombines TRBV28 with TRBJ1-4, with no clear D. Trimming removed 8 bases from V and 4 bases from J, with 14 bases in between. Germline CDR1 and CDR2: MDHEN and SYDVKM. The length of the CDR3 is 14 residues. CDR3 region: CASGLGGLNEKLFF. CDR3 in DNA: TGTGCCAGCGGACTAGGCGGGCTTAATGAAAAACTGTTTTTT.

This clone appeared a single time. This rearrangement joins TRBV7-2 to TRBJ2-1; 9 nucleotides agree with TRBD2. Germline CDR1 is SGHTA and CDR2 is FQGNSA. The CDR3 is 14 residues long. Trimming at V came to 6 bases and at J to 7 bases, leaving 7 bases not matched to a gene. CDR3 loop: CASRLRGGGNEQFF. CDR3 nucleotides: TGTGCCAGCAGACTGCGGGGGGGAGGGAATGAGCAGTTCTTC.

The genes are TRBV21-1 and TRBJ2-2; TRBD1, as called in the table, went unchecked against the DNA. TRBV21-1 is flagged as a pseudogene. This CDR3 contains 14 residues. Here the CDR3 reads CASSNKDTTGELFF. In DNA form, the CDR3 reads TGTGCCAGCAGCAACAAGGACACCACCGGGGAGCTGTTTTTT.

The chain uses TRBV12-3 or TRBV12-4 and TRBJ1-1; D gene ambiguous. Trimming took off 6 bases at V and 12 bases at J, with 14 bases between the two ends. This CDR3 contains 11 residues. CDR3 loop: CASRTGGRTFF. CDR3 nucleotides: TGTGCCAGCAGGACGGGAGGGAGAACTTTCTTT.

This clone was counted a few times. This chain joins TRBV16 and TRBJ1-5; possible D gene TRBD1, 6 bases. Per germline, CDR1 KGHSY and CDR2 FQNENV. There are 15 residues in the CDR3. The V end was cut by 0 bases, the J end by 3 bases, with 9 bases between. CDR3 sequence reads: CASSQSGQYNQPQHF. The CDR3 nucleotides are TGTGCCAGCAGCCAATCAGGACAGTACAATCAGCCCCAGCATTTT.

Remarks on this clone: Its ends do not fully match the called genes, so a read error is possible. The chain carries TRBV6-1 and TRBJ2-7; possible D gene TRBD1, 6 bases. CDR3 length: 17 amino acids. Germline lookup yields CDR1 MNHNS and CDR2 SASEGT. The CDR3 spells CASREVTGTTGPYEQYF. CDR3 bases: TGTGCCAGCAGAGAAGTCACAGGGACCACAGGACCCTACGAGCAGTACTTC.

This clone was counted only a few times. V usage is TRBV4-3 and J usage is TRBJ2-3; 11 bases are a match to TRBD2. From germline, CDR1 is LGHNA and CDR2 YSLEER. This CDR3 contains 18 residues. J was trimmed by 6 bases and V by 2 bases; bases with no gene match: 13. The CDR3 here is CASSQTTLAGGPRDTQYF. The CDR3 DNA is TGCGCCAGCAGCCAAACCACTTTAGCGGGGGGGCCCCGGGATACGCAGTATTTT.

The chain has TRBV3-1 (or the pseudogene TRBV3-2) and TRBJ2-5; 16 bases fit TRBD2. CDR1 is LGHDT and CDR2 is YNNKEL in the germline V gene (reference sequence). The CDR3 is 16 amino acids. Trimming cost V 6 bases and J 5 bases; bases outside gene matches: 6. DNA for the CDR3: TGTGCCAGCAGACGTGGGACTAGCGGGAGGGGGGAGACCCAGTACTTC. Translating gives CASRRGTSGRGETQYF.

The rearrangement uses TRBV7-2 and TRBJ2-2, with TRBD2 as a possible D gene (5 bases). V was cut by 4 bases and J by 1 base, with 13 bases left in between. The CDR3 totals 16 residues. Germline V gene sequence: CDR1 SGHTA, CDR2 FQGNSA. In DNA, the CDR3 is TGTGCCAGCAGCTCCGCTTCCGGGAAGAACACCGGGGAGCTGTTTTTT. Its protein product is CASSSASGKNTGELFF. The variable domain in full, with the rest retrieved from reference TRBV7-2 and TRBJ2-2, is GAGVSQSPSNKVTEKGKDVELRCDPISGHTALYWYRQSLGQGLEFLIYFQGNSAPDKSGLPSDRFSAERTGGSVSTLTIQRTQQEDSAVYLCASSSASGKNTGELFFGEGSRLTVL.

This chain links TRBV23-1 with TRBJ2-3; maybe TRBD2 (5 bases). TRBV23-1 is given ORF status, its function remaining uncertain. V lost 4 bases and J 5 bases, leaving 19 bases between the germline ends. The CDR3 runs to 16 residues. CDR3 coding DNA: TGCGCCAGCAGTCCTCGAAGGGAGCGAACCCGAGATACGCAGTATTTT. It specifies CASSPRRERTRDTQYF.

J is TRBJ1-2 and V is TRBV18; the match to TRBD1 covers 12 bases. CDR1 and CDR2 from the germline V gene are KGHSH and LQKENI. The ends lost 3 bases at V and 3 bases at J; junction bases unmatched: 2. CDR3 size: 15 residues. The CDR3 nucleotides are TGTGCCAGCTCACCCGGGACAGGGGGCGACTATGGCTACACCTTC. This sequence encodes CASSPGTGGDYGYTF.

The chain has TRBV7-9 and TRBJ1-5, with D maybe TRBD1 (5 bases). Trimming took 6 bases from V and 4 from J, leaving 7 bases between them. The CDR3 contains 12 residues. Germline lookup yields CDR1 SEHNR and CDR2 FQNEAQ (reference sequence). CDR3 sequence reads: CASREGNQPQHF. The CDR3, as DNA: TGTGCCAGCAGGGAGGGGAATCAGCCCCAGCATTTT.

V is TRBV15 and J is TRBJ2-1; 9 bases agree with TRBD2. Trimming cost V 3 bases and J 7 bases; bases outside gene matches: 7. Germline V gives CDR1 LNHNV, CDR2 YYDKDF (reference sequence). The CDR3 has 15 amino acids. CDR3 in DNA: TGTGCCACCAGCAGGCAGAGGCTAGCGGGAAATGAGCAGTTCTTC. Its protein is CATSRQRLAGNEQFF.

The V gene is TRBV11-2, the J gene TRBJ1-2, with D perhaps TRBD1 (6 bases). This CDR3 is built from 16 residues. Germline values: CDR1 SGHAT, CDR2 FQNNGV. The V end lost 0 bases, the J end lost 2 bases, and 13 bases lay between the germline ends. The CDR3: CASSLDRSRGNYGYTF. CDR3 nucleotides: TGTGCCAGCAGCTTAGATAGGAGCAGGGGCAACTATGGCTACACCTTC.

The J gene is TRBJ2-5, the V gene TRBV2; TRBD1 matches 8 bases. Germline V CDR1 and CDR2: SNHLY, FYNNEI. The CDR3 is made up of 12 amino acids. Losses at the gene ends were 9 bases for V and 5 bases for J; bases not matched to a gene: 5. Here the CDR3 DNA reads TGTGCCAGTAGCACAGGGGGGGAGACCCAGTACTTC. Translating gives CASSTGGETQYF.

The table lists this clone with a few counts. The chain employs TRBV19 and TRBJ2-7; the match to TRBD2 covers 9 bases. Losses at the gene ends were 5 bases for V and 1 base for J; bases not matched to a gene: 18. The CDR3 runs 19 residues. CDR1 and CDR2 from the germline V gene are LNHDA and SQIVND (reference sequence). The CDR3 protein is CASSSLARTSELASYEQYF. CDR3 sequence (DNA): TGTGCCAGTAGTTCGCTAGCTAGGACTAGCGAGCTGGCGTCCTACGAGCAGTACTTC.